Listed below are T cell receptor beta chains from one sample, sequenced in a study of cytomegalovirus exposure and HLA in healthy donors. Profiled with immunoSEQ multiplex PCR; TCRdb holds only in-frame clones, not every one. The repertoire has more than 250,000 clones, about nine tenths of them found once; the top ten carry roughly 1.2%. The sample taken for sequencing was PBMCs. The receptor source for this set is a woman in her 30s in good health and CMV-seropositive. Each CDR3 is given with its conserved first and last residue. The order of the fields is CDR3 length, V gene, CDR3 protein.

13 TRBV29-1 CSVLGHGNREQYF
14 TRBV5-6 CASSPATEVDGYTF
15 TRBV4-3 CASSQEDRGGGEQFF
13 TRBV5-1 CASSPQGITEAFF
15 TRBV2 CASSEAASGNNEQFF
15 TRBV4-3 CASSQSYPGVFGYTF
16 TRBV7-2 CASSPQVREGLYEQYF
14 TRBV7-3 CASSGELGSYEQYF
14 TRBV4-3 CASSRDGGNTEAFF
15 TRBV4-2 CASRDRGRMNTEAFF
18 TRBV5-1 CASSLGPSRGGSAYEQYF
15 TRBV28 CASSLFRTGNTEAFF
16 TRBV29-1 CSVEDPPGTSGDEQYF
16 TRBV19 CASSTGQARGNQPQHF
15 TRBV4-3 CASSQVRQRNTEAFF
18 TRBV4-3 CASSPGTSGESRLREQYF
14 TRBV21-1 CASSKGGGLETQYF
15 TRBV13 CASSLVTRNTGELFF
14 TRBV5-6 CASSPGAEEETQYF
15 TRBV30 CAWSRGQENSYEQYF
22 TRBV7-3 CASSLRPSRDRGLDNSYNEQFF
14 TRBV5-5 CASSLGRDRAGYTF
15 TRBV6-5 CASSPTGVAKNIQYF
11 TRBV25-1 CASSESYEQYF
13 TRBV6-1 CASRETGSYEQYF
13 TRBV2 CASRTGTGVEAFF
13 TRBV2 CAIDYRVSYEQYF
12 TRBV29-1 CSVGQSGNTIYF
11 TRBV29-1 CSVKWNTEAFF
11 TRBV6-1 CASRYGTEAFF
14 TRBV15 CATSTRTGLETQYF
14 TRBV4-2 CASRLLQGDQGYTF
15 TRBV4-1 CASSQYGQGFYEQYF
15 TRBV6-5 CASSYQGSGNTEAFF
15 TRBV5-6 CASSLYRLHTDTQYF
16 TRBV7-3 CASSPRTSGQYNEQFF
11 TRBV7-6 CASSLHGEQYF
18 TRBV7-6 CASSPRLSTSGYTDTQYF
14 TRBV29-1 CSVPDRGVNGELFF
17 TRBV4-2 CASSQEGDRSGVYEQYF